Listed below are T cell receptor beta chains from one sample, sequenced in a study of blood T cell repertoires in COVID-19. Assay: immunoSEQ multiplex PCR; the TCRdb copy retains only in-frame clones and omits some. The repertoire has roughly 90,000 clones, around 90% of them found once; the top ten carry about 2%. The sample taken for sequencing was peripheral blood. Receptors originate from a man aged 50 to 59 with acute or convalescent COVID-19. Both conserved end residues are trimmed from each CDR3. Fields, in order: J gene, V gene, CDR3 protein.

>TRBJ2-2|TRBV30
AWSQTGPFTGELF
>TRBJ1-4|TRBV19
ASTHSGTGNEKLF
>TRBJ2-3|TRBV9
ASSVAPSSGSSDTQY
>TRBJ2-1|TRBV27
ASSLLGGNEQF
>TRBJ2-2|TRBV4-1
ASSPKGQGRGTGELF
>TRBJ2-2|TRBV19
ASRGQGDTGELF
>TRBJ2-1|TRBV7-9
ASSPLSNEQF
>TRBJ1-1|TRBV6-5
ASRPRGGNTEAF
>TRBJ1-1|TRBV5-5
ASSLVGRNTEAF
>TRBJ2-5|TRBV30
AWSVLGETQY
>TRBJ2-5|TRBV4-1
ASSPNRGETQY
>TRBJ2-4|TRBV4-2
ASSQRVSGGAQNIQY
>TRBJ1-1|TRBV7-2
ASSDYMRSAEAF
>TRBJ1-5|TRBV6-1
ASSEVLSGGSQPQH
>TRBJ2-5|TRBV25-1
ASSSPDSRLKETQY
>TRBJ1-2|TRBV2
ASRSIGTGRRNT
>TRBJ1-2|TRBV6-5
ASSPRQGSPYGYT
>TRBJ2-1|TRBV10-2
ASSGDLTSGRAFEQF
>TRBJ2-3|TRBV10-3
AISESVTIDTQY
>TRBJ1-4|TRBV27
ASSPRDTLAGEKLF
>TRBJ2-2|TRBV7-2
ASSLISTSGTGELF
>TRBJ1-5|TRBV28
ASSGTGESNQPQH
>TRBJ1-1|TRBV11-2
ASSLGWANTEAF
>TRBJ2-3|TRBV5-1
ASSLAMRGTDTQY
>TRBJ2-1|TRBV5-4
ASSLDGGSSYNEQF
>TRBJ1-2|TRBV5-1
ASGLRGQAGYT
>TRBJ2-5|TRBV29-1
SGLTGGEETQY
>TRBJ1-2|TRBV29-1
SVVQGFYGYT
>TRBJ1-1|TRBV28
ASITSGGTEAF
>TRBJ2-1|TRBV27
ASSSSQGNSGQF
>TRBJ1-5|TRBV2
ASRGQSISNQPQH
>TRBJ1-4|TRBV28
ASSLARMGGTNEKLF
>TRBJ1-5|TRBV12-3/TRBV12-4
ASSQGNQPQH
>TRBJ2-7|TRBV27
ASSLRGSTSYEQY
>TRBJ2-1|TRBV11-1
ASRERLAGGPDEQF
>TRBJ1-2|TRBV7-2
ASSSIGTGGASRGYT
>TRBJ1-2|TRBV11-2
ASSPIGGNYGYT
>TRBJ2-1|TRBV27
ASSPGLAVHEQF
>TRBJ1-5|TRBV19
ASSIEARGRHQPQH
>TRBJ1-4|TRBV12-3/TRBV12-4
ASRGDSKKLF
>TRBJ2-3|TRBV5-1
ASSPWDISSTDTQY
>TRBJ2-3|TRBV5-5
ASTVLLQPRWTDTQY
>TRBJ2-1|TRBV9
ASSVGGQGGNEQF
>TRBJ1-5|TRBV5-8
ASSLGRGGQPQH
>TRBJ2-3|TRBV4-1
ASSRGQGSTDTQY
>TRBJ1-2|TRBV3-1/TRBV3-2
ASSQLRQGTANYGYT
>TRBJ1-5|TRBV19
ASSLTQGYQPQH
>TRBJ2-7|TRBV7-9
ASSERQDEQY
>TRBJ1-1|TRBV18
ASSPTGDTEAF